This TCR beta chain was sequenced in a study of blood T cell repertoires in COVID-19. Assay: immunoSEQ multiplex PCR; the TCRdb copy retains only in-frame clones and omits some. The sample shows about 190,000 clones, 84% of them seen only once. A COVID-19 case had been met by exposed participants during the 2 weeks before study entry. This CDR3 has 15 residues. V lost 9 bases and J 4 bases, leaving 21 bases between the germline ends. Germline V gene lookup returns CDR1 MGHRA and CDR2 YSYEKL. This receptor was identified in a woman in her twenties or thirties who had been exposed to COVID-19. Sequencing was performed on PBMCs or T cells enriched from blood (not recorded which). The chain recombines TRBV4-1 with TRBJ1-2; no reliable D call. This CDR3 reads CASCPTPYSSYGYTF. In nucleotides, the CDR3 is TGCGCCAGTTGCCCAACACCGTATTCCTCCTATGGCTACACCTTC.